Here is one T cell receptor beta chain with its context. Its target is not known. This entry comes from a study of regulatory T cells in long-lasting Graves disease. About the study: Graves' patients (newly diagnosed) had been on antithyroid drugs under 3 months.

In building TCR beta libraries, iRepertoire HTBI primers were used together with Arm-PCR of CDR3 regions. TCRdb itself ran the multiplex PCR reads through MiXCR, one entry per CDR3 protein. The sample shows approximately 540,000 distinct CDR3 sequences, around 12% of them seen only once. Whole-study results and caveats: Under persistent disease, TRBV28, TRBJ1-2 and TRBJ2-5 were used preferentially. Among persistent patients, a larger number of public clonotypes were shared (roughly 2,900) than among newly diagnosed patients (966).

Time point of the sample: newly diagnosed GD, antithyroid drugs for less than 3 months. Scientists built the TCR library using RNA that was extracted from PBMCs. This CDR3 region has 17 residues. Per germline, CDR1 LNHNV and CDR2 YYDKDF (reference sequence). The V and J ends lost 0 bases and 2 bases respectively, with 11 bases between them. The same data also contributed to another study, on T cells in Graves' hyperthyroidism and ophthalmopathy. Turning to that study: The TCR CDR3 was amplified in a first-round RT-PCR using the HTBI primer set.

The origin of this receptor is a woman aged 25 to 39 with Graves disease. V usage is TRBV15 and J usage is TRBJ2-6, with a possible D match to TRBD1 (7 bases). Specimen: peripheral blood mononuclear cells (PBMCs), collected at new diagnosis, from a patient treated with antithyroid drugs. The CDR3: CATSRDGGTAGANVLTF. The CDR3 nucleotides are TGTGCCACCAGCAGAGATGGGGGGACAGCTGGGGCCAACGTCCTGACTTTC.